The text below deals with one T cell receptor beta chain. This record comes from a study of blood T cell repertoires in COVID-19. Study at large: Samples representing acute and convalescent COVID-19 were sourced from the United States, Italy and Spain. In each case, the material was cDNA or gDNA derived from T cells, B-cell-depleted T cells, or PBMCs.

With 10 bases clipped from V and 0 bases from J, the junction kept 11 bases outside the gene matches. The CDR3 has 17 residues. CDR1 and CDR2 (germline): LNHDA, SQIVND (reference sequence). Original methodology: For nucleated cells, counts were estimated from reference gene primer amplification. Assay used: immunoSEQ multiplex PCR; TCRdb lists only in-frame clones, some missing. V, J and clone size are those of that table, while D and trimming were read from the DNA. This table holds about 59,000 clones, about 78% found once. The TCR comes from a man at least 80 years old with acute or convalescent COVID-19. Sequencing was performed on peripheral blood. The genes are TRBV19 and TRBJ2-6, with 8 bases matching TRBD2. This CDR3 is CATLTGGGSSGANVLTF. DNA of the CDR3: TGTGCCACCTTAACCGGGGGGGGTAGCTCTGGGGCCAACGTCCTGACTTTC.